This T cell receptor (beta chain) was identified in a study of vaccination effects on CD4 cells after COVID-19. Turning to the study itself: Under the ViraFEST assay, PBMC were stimulated with viral peptide pools so that antigen-specific CD4+ T cells expanded. Sequencing was performed afterwards.

Points on this clone: No antigen is known for it.

Upon completion of around 9 days in culture, CD4+ T cells were isolated. The person was diagnosed with PCR-confirmed SARS-CoV-2 infection between March and December 2020. Vaccine administered to participants consisted of two doses of either BNT162b2 or mRNA-1273. Generated by immunoSEQ multiplex PCR, the TCRdb table keeps only in-frame clones and is missing some. The data hold some 40,000 clones, with more than 65% observed a single time. CDR1 and CDR2 (germline): MNHNY, SVGAGI (reference sequence). The CDR3 runs 12 residues. V was shortened by 5 bases and J by 8 bases, with 9 bases between the two germline ends.

The sample was CD4+ T cells from PBMCs cultured without peptide, taken after COVID-19 vaccination. The TCR was taken from a human donor who had a prior SARS-CoV-2 infection. The chain carries TRBV6-6 and TRBJ1-4, with D hard to call. CDR3 region: CASSIMGEKLFF. The CDR3 DNA reads as TGTGCCAGCAGTATTATGGGAGAAAAACTGTTTTTT.